This entry concerns a single T cell receptor (beta chain). Its antigen remains unknown. These data are taken from a study of STAT5B mutations in CD4+ large granular lymphocyte leukemia. This CDR3 comprises 16 residues. Trimming left V 0 bases short and J 7 bases short, with 16 bases between. From germline, CDR1 is MNHEY and CDR2 SMNVEV (reference sequence). Libraries were prepared by immunoSEQ multiplex PCR; TCRdb keeps only in-frame clonotypes and omits some of them. The sample has several thousand clones; approximately 80% are singletons. General observations from the study: Higher CD4+ than CD8+ T-LGLL clonality might reflect small sample size. 25% of private leukemic clonotypes occurred rarely in other patients' non-leukemic repertoires.

Padova, Helsinki and Shinshu hematology units supplied the CD4+ T-LGLL patients. Depending on availability, patient cells were bead-separated fractions or unselected PBMC. Material for sequencing was PBMCs. The genes are TRBV27 and TRBJ2-1, with D hard to call. This clonotype was sampled from a man in his sixties or seventies with CD4+ T-cell large granular lymphocyte leukemia. The CDR3 DNA follows: TGTGCCAGCAGTTTATCCGACTTGGGCCGTATGAATGAGCAGTTCTTC. Translating it yields CASSLSDLGRMNEQFF.